This T cell receptor (beta chain) was obtained from a study of OX40 agonist ivuxolimab in advanced cancers. Study as a whole: The study treated patients with ivuxolimab, an agonistic anti-OX40 (CD134) antibody. Every 2 weeks, patients got intravenous ivuxolimab at one of six dose levels (0.01-10 mg/kg).

This table comes from immunoSEQ multiplex PCR, and its TCRdb copy is limited to in-frame clones, with some not included. The table lists 35,000 or so clones, about 78% of them singletons, with over 20% in the top ten. The CDR3 is made up of 17 amino acids. V trimming: 4 bases; J trimming: 4 bases; junction bases outside the gene matches: 13. Per germline, CDR1 LGHNA and CDR2 YNFKEQ. This clone was detected a few times. The chain combines TRBV4-2 with TRBJ2-1; 7 bases are shared with TRBD1. Sequenced material: CD4+ or CD8+ T cells sorted from blood, taken in a trial of the OX40 agonist ivuxolimab. The receptor was isolated from an adult with an advanced solid tumor such as melanoma, head and neck, liver or kidney cancer. CDR3 DNA sequence: TGTGCCAGCAGCCTACCAACCGGGACAGAGACTTACAATGAGCAGTTCTTC. Amino acid sequence: CASSLPTGTETYNEQFF.